These 32 T cell receptor beta chains came from one sample sequenced in a study of T cells after yellow fever vaccination. TCRdb fed the 5' RACE reads into MiXCR, producing one record per CDR3 protein. The data contain roughly 150,000 distinct CDR3 sequences, roughly 8% of them singletons. Source: CD4+ T cells sorted from PBMCs, taken 5 days after the yellow fever booster vaccination. These receptors originate from a man aged 25-45 years who received the YFV17D yellow fever vaccine.

This clonotype was observed a few times. V usage is TRBV4-3 and J usage is TRBJ2-3; D not certain. Germline assignment: CDR1 LGHNA and CDR2 YSLEER. This CDR3 is 13 amino acids long. V was pared by 0 bases and J by 7 bases, with 8 bases between. The CDR3 loop is CASSQDEGYTQYF. In nucleotides, the CDR3 is TGCGCCAGCAGCCAAGATGAAGGTTATACGCAGTATTTT.

The V call is TRBV20-1, the J call TRBJ2-1; 10 positions match TRBD2. CDR1 is DFQATT, CDR2 SNEGSKA, per germline (reference sequence). V dropped 6 bases and J dropped 4; count of bases not matched to a gene: 9. The CDR3 totals 15 residues. The CDR3 DNA sequence: TGCAGTGCCCCTGGTGCTAGCGGGAGATACAATGAGCAGTTCTTC. The encoded protein is CSAPGASGRYNEQFF.

This clonotype was seen more than once but under ten times. The rearrangement joins TRBV5-1 to TRBJ1-1, with 9 positions matching TRBD1. From germline, CDR1 is SGHRS and CDR2 YFSETQ. V lost 0 bases and J lost 10; bases outside the gene matches: 10. The CDR3 has 15 amino acids. CDR3 DNA sequence: TGCGCCAGCAGCTTGGCCGACAGGGGGGTGGCGGGAGCTTTCTTT. This codes for CASSLADRGVAGAFF.

Many counts were recorded for this clonotype. The chain has TRBV6-1 and TRBJ2-6; D gene uncertain. The CDR3 consists of 15 residues. The germline V and J ends were trimmed by 6 bases and 2 bases, with 11 bases remaining between them. Germline CDR1 is MNHNS and CDR2 is SASEGT. The CDR3 is CASRRALPGANVLTF. CDR3 in DNA: TGTGCCAGCAGAAGGGCGTTGCCTGGGGCCAACGTCCTGACTTTC.

In its sample, this clonotype was seen many times. The genes are TRBV12-5 and TRBJ2-1, with D perhaps matching TRBD1 (6 bases). In germline, CDR1 is LGHNT, CDR2 FRNRAP. CDR3 length: 13 amino acids. V lost 6 bases, J lost 9 bases, and 15 bases lay in between. The CDR3, as DNA: TGTGCTAGTGGGAGGGGGACCTCCGGTGAGCAGTTCTTC. This gives the protein CASGRGTSGEQFF.

The sample holds many counts of this clonotype. The chain employs TRBV6-6 and TRBJ1-1; D might be TRBD1 (5 bases). The germline V and J ends were trimmed by 6 bases and 6 bases, with 11 bases remaining between them. The CDR3 consists of 12 residues. The germline CDR1 and CDR2 sequences are MNHNY and SVGAGI (reference sequence). CDR3 in amino acids: CASRTGVPEAFF. As DNA, the CDR3 is TGTGCCAGCAGGACGGGGGTACCTGAAGCTTTCTTT.

The sample holds many counts of this clonotype. This CDR3 is CASSLAWRETRQYF. In DNA form, the CDR3 reads TGTGCCAGCAGCTTAGCCTGGCGGGAGACTCGGCAGTACTTC. The chain uses TRBV7-8 and TRBJ2-7; 7 bases align to TRBD2. Germline V gene data show CDR1 as SGHVS and CDR2 as FQNEAQ. The CDR3 runs 14 residues. Trimming took 0 bases from V and 9 from J; bases not matched to a gene: 8.

This clonotype was observed a few times. The rearrangement links TRBV5-4 to TRBJ1-4, with a tentative D call TRBD1 (6 bases). This CDR3 has 13 residues. In germline, CDR1 is SGHNT, CDR2 YYREEE (reference sequence). V shed 1 base and J shed 11 bases, with 12 bases lying between them. The CDR3 nucleotides are TGTGCCAGCAGCTTGCCACAGGGATCGAAACTGTTTTTT. Encoded protein: CASSLPQGSKLFF.

The genes are TRBV28 and TRBJ2-3; possible D gene TRBD2, 6 bases. This CDR3 comprises 14 residues. V gave up 5 bases and J gave up 9 bases, with 18 bases separating them. Germline V gene data show CDR1 as MDHEN and CDR2 as SYDVKM. CDR3 loop: CASSAGGARSTQYF. The CDR3 bases are TGTGCCAGCAGTGCAGGCGGGGCGCGATCCACGCAGTATTTT.

Many counts were recorded for this clonotype. This sequence joins TRBV5-1 and TRBJ2-5; the D gene is possibly TRBD2 (5 bases). The CDR3 is 16 amino acids. Germline V gives CDR1 SGHRS, CDR2 YFSETQ. V was shortened by 2 bases and J by 5 bases, with 19 bases between the two germline ends. CDR3 sequence reads: CASSLVAGVMVETQYF. In DNA, the CDR3 is TGCGCCAGCAGCTTAGTTGCGGGCGTAATGGTGGAGACCCAGTACTTC.

As regards this clonotype: This may be a read error, as it is one base from a much larger clone. The V call is TRBV20-1, the J call TRBJ2-5, with 7 bases lining up with TRBD1. Trimming cost V 5 bases and J 5 bases; bases outside gene matches: 11. The germline V gene encodes CDR1 DFQATT and CDR2 SNEGSKA (reference sequence). The CDR3 is 14 amino acids. This CDR3 reads CSAYGDRGNETQYF. The CDR3 DNA follows: TGCAGTGCTTATGGGGACAGAGGAAACGAGACCCAGTACTTC.

This clonotype came up many times. The genes are TRBV7-3 and TRBJ2-1; possibly TRBD1 or TRBD2 for D (7 bases each). Trimming removed 5 bases at V and 0 bases at J, with 20 bases between. This CDR3 has 18 amino acids. Germline lookup yields CDR1 SGHTA and CDR2 FQGTGA. The CDR3 loop is CASSGGGGTASSYNEQFF. Written as DNA, the CDR3 is TGTGCCAGCAGCGGGGGGGGAGGGACAGCTAGCTCCTACAATGAGCAGTTCTTC.

In this sample, this clonotype turned up many times. The chain joins TRBV6-4 to TRBJ2-1; D remains unclear. Germline V gene data show CDR1 as MRHNA and CDR2 as SNTAGT. V was cut by 10 bases and J by 8 bases, with 18 bases left in between. The CDR3 has 13 amino acids. CDR3 nucleotides: TGTGCCACCTACAGAGAGGCCAAGGATGAGCAGTTCTTC. Translating it yields CATYREAKDEQFF.

This clonotype was seen many times. The V call is TRBV20-1, the J call TRBJ1-2; weak D call: TRBD1 (5 bases). Germline V gene sequence: CDR1 DFQATT, CDR2 SNEGSKA (reference sequence). V shed 6 bases and J shed 4 bases, with 18 bases lying between them. The CDR3 has 14 amino acids. CDR3 in amino acids: CSAKIGTGVYGYTF. The CDR3 region has the DNA TGCAGTGCAAAAATCGGGACGGGCGTCTATGGCTACACCTTC.

This clonotype has at least ten counts. CDR3 protein: CASSLQPGLGNEQFF. The CDR3 nucleotides are TGTGCCAGCAGCTTACAACCGGGACTAGGCAATGAGCAGTTCTTC. The chain couples TRBV7-2 to TRBJ2-1, with TRBD2 identical over 8 bases. The CDR3 runs 15 residues. Per germline, CDR1 SGHTA and CDR2 FQGNSA. The J segment lost 6 bases and the V segment lost 2 bases, leaving 6 bases of the junction unmatched. Filled out from reference TRBV7-2 and TRBJ2-1, the complete variable domain reads GAGVSQSPSNKVTEKGKDVELRCDPISGHTALYWYRQSLGQGLEFLIYFQGNSAPDKSGLPSDRFSAERTGGSVSTLTIQRTQQEDSAVYLCASSLQPGLGNEQFFGPGTRLTVL.

In this sample, this clonotype turned up many times. The V and J genes are TRBV12-3 or TRBV12-4 and TRBJ1-4; 10 bases match TRBD1. CDR3 length: 14 residues. V was pared by 6 bases and J by 7 bases, with 5 bases of the junction left unmatched. In DNA form, the CDR3 reads TGTGCCAGCAGGGCCGGGACAGGGGTTGAAAAACTGTTTTTT. Amino acids: CASRAGTGVEKLFF.

There are a few counts of this clonotype. V gene TRBV30 combines with J gene TRBJ2-3; maybe TRBD1 (5 bases). V was clipped by 2 bases and J by 5 bases, with 17 bases between them. Per germline, CDR1 GTSNPN and CDR2 SVGIG (reference sequence). The CDR3 sequence is 15 residues long. The CDR3 here is CAWSTFRDLEDTQYF. The DNA for the CDR3 is TGTGCCTGGAGTACCTTCAGGGATTTGGAAGATACGCAGTATTTT. Complete variable domain (other parts from reference TRBV30 and TRBJ2-3): SQTIHQWPATLVQPVGSPLSLECTVEGTSNPNLYWYRQAAGRGLQLLFYSVGIGQISSEVPQNLSASRPQDRQFILSSKKLLLSDSGFYLCAWSTFRDLEDTQYFGPGTRLTVL.

The chain carries TRBV18 and TRBJ2-1, with D hard to call. The CDR3 consists of 14 residues. CDR1 is KGHSH and CDR2 is LQKENI in the germline V gene. Trimming removed 3 bases at V and 0 bases at J, with 6 bases between. CDR3 sequence reads: CASSPADSYNEQFF. In DNA, the CDR3 is TGTGCCAGCTCACCCGCTGACTCCTACAATGAGCAGTTCTTC.

This clonotype came up many times. The chain joins TRBV28 to TRBJ2-6; TRBD1 is a possible D gene (5 bases). The germline gives CDR1 MDHEN, CDR2 SYDVKM. V shed 6 bases and J shed 0 bases, with 18 bases lying between them. The CDR3 consists of 18 residues. For the CDR3, the DNA is TGTGCCAGCAGCCCCCCAGGGATCCCAAACTCTGGGGCCAACGTCCTGACTTTC. As protein: CASSPPGIPNSGANVLTF.

This clonotype was counted ten times or more. The rearrangement links TRBV20-1 to TRBJ2-5, with D tentatively TRBD1 (5 bases). With 1 base removed from V and 2 bases from J, the gap between germline ends came to 11 bases. This CDR3 contains 14 residues. From germline, CDR1 is DFQATT and CDR2 SNEGSKA (reference sequence). DNA for the CDR3: TGCAGTGCTAGAGCCGTCCAGGGTCAAGAGACCCAGTACTTC. Its protein product is CSARAVQGQETQYF.

This clonotype was observed many times. The J gene is TRBJ2-2, the V gene TRBV4-3; weak D call: TRBD1 (6 bases). The length of the CDR3 is 17 residues. V was clipped by 3 bases and J by 1 base, with 15 bases between them. Germline V gene data show CDR1 as LGHNA and CDR2 as YSLEER. CDR3 region: CASSQHGRGLNTGELFF. For the CDR3, the DNA is TGCGCCAGCAGCCAGCACGGCAGGGGCTTGAACACCGGGGAGCTGTTTTTT.

This clonotype has at least ten counts. The V and J genes are TRBV4-3 and TRBJ2-7, with D perhaps matching TRBD2 (6 bases). This CDR3 comprises 14 residues. CDR1 is LGHNA, CDR2 YSLEER, per germline. The germline V and J ends were trimmed by 1 base and 2 bases, with 9 bases remaining between them. CDR3 amino acids: CASSQGLVPYEQYF. Written as DNA, the CDR3 is TGCGCCAGCAGCCAAGGACTAGTTCCCTACGAGCAGTACTTC.

This clonotype was recorded at least ten times. The genes are TRBV7-8 and TRBJ2-5; D call uncertain. This CDR3 is built from 15 residues. The germline gives CDR1 SGHVS, CDR2 FQNEAQ. Trimming took off 1 base at V and 5 bases at J, with 14 bases between the two ends. Written as DNA, the CDR3 is TGTGCCAGCAGCTTAGTAGAAGCCCCCCGGGAGACCCAGTACTTC. Translation gives CASSLVEAPRETQYF.

The chain employs TRBV20-1 and TRBJ1-5; perhaps TRBD1 as D (5 bases). V was pared by 6 bases and J by 9 bases, with 24 bases between. The CDR3 sequence is 15 residues long. Germline V gives CDR1 DFQATT, CDR2 SNEGSKA (reference sequence). The CDR3 here is CSAPWPTALGRPQHF. Here the CDR3 DNA reads TGCAGTGCACCCTGGCCGACAGCCTTGGGGAGGCCCCAGCATTTT.

This clonotype was counted a few times. This chain joins TRBV18 and TRBJ2-7, with D maybe TRBD2 (6 bases). The germline V gene has CDR1 KGHSH and CDR2 LQKENI. Trimming removed 8 bases at V and 2 bases at J, with 16 bases between. The CDR3 length is 14 residues. CDR3 sequence (DNA): TGTGCCAGCCGACGCGGGATCCCGGCCTACGAGCAGTACTTC. This codes for CASRRGIPAYEQYF.

This clonotype was picked up many times. The V and J genes are TRBV29-1 and TRBJ2-7; TRBD2 agrees at 7 bases. Germline V lookup: CDR1 SQVTM, CDR2 ANQGSEA. CDR3 size: 13 residues. J was trimmed by 4 bases and V by 4 bases; bases with no gene match: 7. The CDR3 protein is CSVGGEGLYEQYF. For the CDR3, the DNA is TGCAGCGTTGGGGGGGAGGGCCTGTACGAGCAGTACTTC.

This clonotype occurred many times. This chain links TRBV20-1 with TRBJ2-1; TRBD2 matches at 9 bases. The CDR3 consists of 16 residues. Trimming cost V 1 base and J 3 bases; bases outside gene matches: 7. The germline CDR1 and CDR2 sequences are DFQATT and SNEGSKA (reference sequence). The CDR3 sequence is CSARASSGNLYNEQFF. CDR3 DNA: TGCAGTGCTAGAGCATCTAGCGGGAACCTCTACAATGAGCAGTTCTTC.

This clonotype has at least ten counts. V usage is TRBV7-8 and J usage is TRBJ1-2; TRBD1 might be the D (5 bases). V was cut by 1 base and J by 5 bases, with 14 bases left in between. Germline CDR1 reads SGHVS; CDR2 reads FQNEAQ. The CDR3 extends over 15 amino acids. This chain's CDR3 is CASSLEPVQDYGYTF. The CDR3 coding sequence is TGTGCCAGCAGCTTAGAGCCGGTACAGGATTATGGCTACACCTTC.

Many counts were recorded for this clonotype. The gene calls are TRBV11-2 and TRBJ2-1, with TRBD1 as a possible D gene (5 bases). The CDR3 has 12 amino acids. The germline V gene has CDR1 SGHAT and CDR2 FQNNGV. The germline V and J ends were trimmed by 1 base and 8 bases, with 6 bases remaining between them. This CDR3 reads CASSLVRDEQFF. The DNA for the CDR3 is TGTGCCAGCAGCTTAGTCAGGGATGAGCAGTTCTTC. Filled out from reference TRBV11-2 and TRBJ2-1, the complete variable domain reads EAGVAQSPRYKIIEKRQSVAFWCNPISGHATLYWYQQILGQGPKLLIQFQNNGVVDDSQLPKDRFSAERLKGVDSTLKIQPAKLEDSAVYLCASSLVRDEQFFGPGTRLTVL.

This clonotype was picked up many times. The chain joins TRBV7-2 to TRBJ2-5; D not certain. Germline V lookup: CDR1 SGHTA, CDR2 FQGNSA. The CDR3 loop spans 14 amino acids. Trimming stripped 4 bases from V and 4 bases from J, with 13 bases between. In DNA form, the CDR3 reads TGTGCCAGCAGCTCAGGCGTAGTGGGAGAGACCCAGTACTTC. This sequence encodes CASSSGVVGETQYF.

This clonotype was recorded many times. This chain links TRBV14 with TRBJ2-1; 7 bases are shared with TRBD1. The CDR3 totals 13 residues. Germline CDR1 reads SGHDN; CDR2 reads FVKESK. V shed 3 bases and J 10 bases; nucleotides not matched to a gene: 6. The CDR3 protein is CASSQKTGTEQFF. CDR3 coding DNA: TGTGCCAGCAGCCAGAAGACAGGGACCGAGCAGTTCTTC.

This clonotype was seen repeatedly, ten times or more. V is TRBV5-4 and J is TRBJ2-3, with 8 bases fitting TRBD1. J gave up 1 base and V 2 bases, and 6 bases lay outside the gene matches. There are 16 residues in the CDR3. CDR1 SGHNT and CDR2 YYREEE come from the germline V gene (reference sequence). CDR3 DNA sequence: TGTGCCAGCAGCTTCGGCAGGGGGCGAGGCACAGATACGCAGTATTTT. Translated, it gives CASSFGRGRGTDTQYF.